This T cell receptor (beta chain) stems from a study of cytomegalovirus exposure and HLA in healthy donors. This CDR3 has 16 amino acids. V lost 3 bases and J lost 7; bases outside the gene matches: 9. Germline assignment: CDR1 LNHNV and CDR2 YYDKDF (reference sequence). Researchers ran the PCR with 60 Vbeta and 13 Jbeta primers. Using immunoSEQ multiplex PCR, the repertoire was profiled, and TCRdb retains in-frame clones only, with some absent. Seen here are around 150,000 clones, less than 90% observed once, and the top ten hold approximately 6.8%. Input material: PBMCs. The chain couples TRBV15 to TRBJ2-1; 10 nucleotides match TRBD2. This receptor was taken from a male donor in good health and CMV-seropositive. For the CDR3, the DNA is TGTGCCACCAGCAGCCGGGGTAGCGGGAGGAGGAATGAGCAGTTCTTC. Protein sequence: CATSSRGSGRRNEQFF.